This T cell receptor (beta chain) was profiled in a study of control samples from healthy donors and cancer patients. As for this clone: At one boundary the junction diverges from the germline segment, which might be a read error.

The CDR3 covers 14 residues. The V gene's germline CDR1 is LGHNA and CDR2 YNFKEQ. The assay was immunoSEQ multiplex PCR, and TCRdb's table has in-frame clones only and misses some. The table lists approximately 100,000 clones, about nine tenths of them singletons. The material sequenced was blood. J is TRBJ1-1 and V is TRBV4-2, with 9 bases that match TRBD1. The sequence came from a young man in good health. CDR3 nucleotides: TGTGCCAGCAGTCAAGACAGGGGGACGACTGAAGCTTTCTTT. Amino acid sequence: CASSQDRGTTEAFF.